The clone carrying this T cell receptor (beta chain) has a handful of counts. V was shortened by 6 bases and J by 7 bases, with 20 bases between the two germline ends. The CDR3 consists of 15 residues. The V gene's germline CDR1 is MNHEY and CDR2 SVGEGT. These data belong to a study of blood T cell repertoires in COVID-19. Assignment of participants to cohorts was predicated upon participant-reported clinical history. Under the authors' procedure: Amplified reference gene primers provided the basis for estimating nucleated cell counts. Sequenced by immunoSEQ multiplex PCR; TCRdb stores in-frame clones only, minus some. The V and J calls and clone size are taken from that table; D and trimming were inferred from the DNA. The sample has approximately 270,000 clones, just under 90% seen once.

This receptor was identified in a woman aged 25 to 39 with acute COVID-19. The sequencing sample was made of PBMCs or T cells enriched from blood (not recorded which). V usage is TRBV6-2 or TRBV6-3 and J usage is TRBJ2-3, with a tentative D call TRBD2 (6 bases). The CDR3 nucleotides read TGTGCCAGCAGACCTCCGGGAGCCGTTTTGAATACGCAGTATTTT. Amino acids: CASRPPGAVLNTQYF.